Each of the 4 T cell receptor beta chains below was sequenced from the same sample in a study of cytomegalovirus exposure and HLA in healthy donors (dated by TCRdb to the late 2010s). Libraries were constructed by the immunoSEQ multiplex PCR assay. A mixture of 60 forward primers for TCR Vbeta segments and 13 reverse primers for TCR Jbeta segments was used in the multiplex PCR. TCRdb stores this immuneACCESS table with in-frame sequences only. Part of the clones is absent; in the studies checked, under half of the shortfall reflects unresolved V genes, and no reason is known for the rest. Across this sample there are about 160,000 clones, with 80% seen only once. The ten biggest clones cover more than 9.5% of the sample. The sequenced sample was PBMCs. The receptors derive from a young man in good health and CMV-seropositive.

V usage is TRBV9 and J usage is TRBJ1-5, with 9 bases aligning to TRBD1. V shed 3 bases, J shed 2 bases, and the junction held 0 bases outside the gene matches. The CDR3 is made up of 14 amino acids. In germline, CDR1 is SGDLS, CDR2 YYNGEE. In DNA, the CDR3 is TGTGCCAGCAGCGGACAGGGGGGCAATCAGCCCCAGCATTTT. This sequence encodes CASSGQGGNQPQHF.

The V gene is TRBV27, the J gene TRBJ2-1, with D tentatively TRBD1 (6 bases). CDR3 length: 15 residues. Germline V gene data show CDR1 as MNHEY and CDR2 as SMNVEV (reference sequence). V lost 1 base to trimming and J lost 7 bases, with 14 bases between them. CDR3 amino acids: CASSLFRGQANEQFF. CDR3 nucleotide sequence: TGTGCCAGCAGTTTATTTCGGGGACAAGCAAATGAGCAGTTCTTC.

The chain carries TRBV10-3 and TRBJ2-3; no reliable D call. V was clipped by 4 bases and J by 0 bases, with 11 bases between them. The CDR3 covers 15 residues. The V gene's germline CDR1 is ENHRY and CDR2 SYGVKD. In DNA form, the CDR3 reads TGTGCCATCAGTGGAGGTCCTCCTAGCACAGATACGCAGTATTTT. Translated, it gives CAISGGPPSTDTQYF.

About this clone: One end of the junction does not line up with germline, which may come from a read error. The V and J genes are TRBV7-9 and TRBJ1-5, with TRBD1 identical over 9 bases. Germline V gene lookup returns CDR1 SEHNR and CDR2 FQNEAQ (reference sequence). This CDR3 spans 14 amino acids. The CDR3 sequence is CSSSPGTGNQPQHF. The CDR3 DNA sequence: TGTTCCAGCAGCCCCGGGACAGGGAATCAGCCCCAGCATTTT.